The sequence of this TCR beta chain was determined in a study of tumor-infiltrating lymphocytes in oesophageal squamous cell carcinoma. TCRdb analysed the PCR reads with MiXCR anew, one entry per CDR3 protein. The sample holds about 23,000 distinct CDR3 sequences, around 40% seen once. This clonotype was recorded at least ten times. CDR1 is MNHNS and CDR2 is SASEGT in the germline V gene. The CDR3 sequence is 11 residues long. Trimming took off 3 bases at V and 3 bases at J, with 3 bases between the two ends. The rearrangement links TRBV6-1 to TRBJ2-7; D gene unclear. The sequencing sample was made of esophageal tumor tissue. The sequence derives from a male donor with esophageal squamous cell carcinoma. The CDR3 DNA reads as TGTGCCAGCAGTGAGCTCTACGAGCAGTACTTC. This codes for CASSELYEQYF.